These T cell receptor beta chains were read from a single sample in a study of a mutant IDH1 vaccine in newly diagnosed glioma. Libraries were prepared by immunoSEQ multiplex PCR; TCRdb keeps only in-frame clonotypes and omits some of them. The sample lists fewer than 45,000 clones; roughly 90% were seen once. Specimen: PBMCs, collected from a glioma patient treated with radiotherapy, temozolomide or both. These receptors were obtained from a man aged 18 to 30 with glioma. Each CDR3 is given with its conserved first and last residue. Fields, in order: J gene, CDR3 length, clone size, D gene, V gene, CDR3 protein, CDR3 DNA. A D gene is named only where the DNA matches it firmly. Part of the rows lack a size; the others show once, few, many or a class for expanded clones.

TRBJ2-7	16	-	-	TRBV6-1	CASRERSSGQSYEQYF	TGTGCCAGCAGGGAAAGGTCCTCGGGGCAATCCTACGAGCAGTACTTC
TRBJ1-2	14	-	-	TRBV7-8	CASSLGGRNYGYTF	TGTGCCAGCAGCTTAGGCGGCAGAAACTATGGCTACACCTTC
TRBJ1-2	14	-	TRBD1	TRBV5-5	CASRSTGGNYGYTF	TGTGCCAGCAGGTCGACAGGGGGGAACTATGGCTACACCTTC
TRBJ2-7	16	-	-	TRBV21-1	CASSATGTSGSGEQYF	TGTGCCAGCAGCGCCACCGGGACTAGCGGGAGCGGCGAGCAGTACTTC
TRBJ1-1	14	-	-	TRBV27	CASSFQGKTAEAFF	TGTGCCAGCAGTTTCCAGGGAAAAACCGCTGAAGCTTTCTTT
TRBJ2-5	15	-	TRBD2	TRBV30	CAWSVQAGVRETQYF	TGTGCCTGGAGTGTTCAAGCGGGAGTAAGAGAGACCCAGTACTTC
TRBJ1-2	13	once	TRBD1	TRBV19	CASSPGQSYGYTF	TGTGCCAGTAGCCCGGGACAGTCCTATGGCTACACCTTC
TRBJ2-7	15	-	-	TRBV6-5	CASSLGSGANYEQYF	TGTGCCAGCAGTTTGGGATCAGGGGCCAACTACGAGCAGTACTTC
TRBJ1-2	16	few	TRBD1	TRBV4-1	CASSQRIRGRDYGYTF	TGCGCCAGCAGCCAAAGAATAAGGGGGCGAGACTATGGCTACACCTTC
TRBJ1-4	14	-	-	TRBV7-8	CASSYLRSNEKLFF	TGTGCCAGCAGCTACCTTAGGAGTAATGAAAAACTGTTTTTT
TRBJ1-5	13	-	-	TRBV2	CASAPYSNQPQHF	TGTGCCAGTGCACCCTATAGCAATCAGCCCCAGCATTTT
TRBJ2-1	14	-	-	TRBV7-9	CASSTYSRGGEQFF	TGTGCCAGCAGCACTTACAGCAGGGGAGGCGAGCAGTTCTTC
TRBJ2-2	15	-	TRBD2	TRBV6-6	CASGRLAGSGGELFF	TGTGCCAGCGGTCGACTAGCGGGATCGGGCGGGGAGCTGTTTTTT
TRBJ1-1	14	-	-	TRBV6-4	CASSASGTSTEAFF	TGTGCCAGCAGCGCCTCCGGGACGAGCACTGAAGCTTTCTTT
TRBJ2-1	17	-	TRBD2	TRBV5-1	CASSSQLAGGPLDEQFF	TGCGCCAGCAGCTCCCAACTAGCGGGAGGGCCTCTGGATGAGCAGTTCTTC
TRBJ2-3	15	-	-	TRBV30	CAWSLGASGTDTQYF	TGTGCCTGGAGTCTAGGAGCTAGCGGCACAGATACGCAGTATTTT
TRBJ1-5	13	-	-	TRBV4-1	CASSQDWSQPQHF	TGCGCCAGCAGCCAAGATTGGAGTCAGCCCCAGCATTTT
TRBJ1-2	13	-	TRBD1	TRBV7-2	CASSPNRDSSYTF	TGTGCCAGCAGTCCTAACCGGGACAGTAGCTACACCTTC
TRBJ2-1	15	-	TRBD2	TRBV6-5	CASSYGLAGWNEQFF	TGTGCCAGCAGTTACGGACTAGCGGGCTGGAATGAGCAGTTCTTC
TRBJ1-5	13	-	TRBD1	TRBV30	CAWNRDRVEPQHF	TGTGCCTGGAACCGGGACAGGGTTGAGCCCCAGCATTTT
TRBJ2-2	14	-	-	TRBV2	CASERTANTGELFF	TGTGCCAGCGAAAGGACAGCGAACACCGGGGAGCTGTTTTTT
TRBJ2-7	14	-	-	TRBV5-6	CASSLPGPFYEQYF	TGTGCCAGCAGCCTACCGGGACCGTTCTACGAGCAGTACTTC
TRBJ2-2	17	-	-	TRBV4-3	CASSQEVPGWGPGELFF	TGCGCCAGCAGCCAAGAAGTACCGGGGTGGGGACCGGGGGAGCTGTTTTTT
TRBJ1-2	13	-	-	TRBV27	CASGSQGGYGYTF	TGTGCCAGCGGGTCCCAGGGAGGCTATGGCTACACCTTC
TRBJ1-5	16	-	-	TRBV7-8	CASSLSRTDLNQPQHF	TGTGCCAGCAGCTTATCTCGGACGGATCTCAATCAGCCCCAGCATTTT
TRBJ1-2	16	-	-	TRBV4-2	CASSQDPRPLFYGYTF	TGTGCCAGCAGCCAAGACCCCAGGCCCCTCTTCTATGGCTACACCTTC
TRBJ2-2	14	-	TRBD2	TRBV6-5	CASTLAGRTGELFF	TGTGCCAGCACGTTAGCGGGAAGAACCGGGGAGCTGTTTTTT
TRBJ2-2	15	-	-	TRBV27	CASSFGGAGTGELFF	TGTGCCAGCAGTTTTGGGGGGGCAGGTACCGGGGAGCTGTTTTTT
TRBJ2-7	13	once	TRBD1	TRBV10-3	CATGDRLDYEQYF	TGTGCCACTGGGGACAGGCTAGACTACGAGCAGTACTTC
TRBJ1-2	16	-	-	TRBV19	CASSIFEVRGLRGYTF	TGTGCCAGTAGTATTTTCGAGGTGCGGGGGCTTCGTGGCTACACCTTC
TRBJ1-2	16	-	-	TRBV7-9	CASSLAQDTNNYGYTF	TGTGCCAGCAGCTTAGCCCAAGACACGAACAACTATGGCTACACCTTC
TRBJ1-1	12	-	-	TRBV6-6	CASSPRGFEAFF	TGTGCCAGCAGTCCTAGGGGGTTTGAAGCTTTCTTT
TRBJ1-1	14	few	-	TRBV7-8	CASSLAQGSAEAFF	TGTGCCAGCAGCTTAGCGCAGGGGAGCGCTGAAGCTTTCTTT
TRBJ2-7	15	-	-	TRBV5-1	CASSLEWERTYEQYF	TGCGCCAGCAGCTTAGAGTGGGAGCGGACCTACGAGCAGTACTTC
TRBJ1-1	15	-	-	TRBV14	CASSPRGGAITEAFF	TGTGCCAGCAGCCCCCGGGGGGGGGCCATCACTGAAGCTTTCTTT
TRBJ1-1	13	-	-	TRBV5-4	CASSLMPGEKAFF	TGTGCCAGCAGCTTAATGCCTGGGGAGAAAGCTTTCTTT
TRBJ2-2	17	few	-	TRBV19	CASSIPTGEVYTGELFF	TGTGCCAGTAGTATCCCCACGGGGGAGGTGTACACCGGGGAGCTGTTTTTT
TRBJ2-3	12	-	-	TRBV29-1	CSLKEGTDTQYF	TGCAGCCTGAAGGAGGGCACAGATACGCAGTATTTT
TRBJ1-1	12	few	-	TRBV30	CACDLGNTEAFF	TGTGCCTGTGACCTGGGGAACACTGAAGCTTTCTTT
TRBJ2-1	19	-	TRBD2	TRBV14	CASSLGLAGGNQFYNEQFF	TGTGCCAGCAGCCTGGGACTAGCGGGAGGAAATCAGTTCTACAATGAGCAGTTCTTC
TRBJ1-3	11	-	-	TRBV6-1	CASSGGNTIYF	TGTGCCAGCTCGGGGGGAAACACCATATATTTT
TRBJ2-1	12	-	TRBD2	TRBV2	CASREVAGEQFF	TGTGCCAGCAGGGAAGTAGCGGGGGAGCAGTTCTTC
TRBJ1-1	15	-	-	TRBV2	CASSEAGRGVTEAFF	TGTGCCAGCAGTGAAGCGGGCAGGGGTGTCACTGAAGCTTTCTTT
TRBJ2-7	14	-	TRBD2	TRBV27	CASNSRAGEAEQYF	TGTGCCAGCAACAGTAGGGCGGGAGAGGCCGAGCAGTACTTC
TRBJ1-4	15	-	TRBD1	TRBV6-5	CASSFGQGAGEKLFF	TGTGCCAGCAGTTTTGGACAGGGGGCGGGTGAAAAACTGTTTTTT
TRBJ1-2	14	-	-	TRBV2	CASSPTRADYGYTF	TGTGCCAGCAGCCCCACGAGAGCGGACTATGGCTACACCTTC
TRBJ1-1	13	-	-	TRBV29-1	CSVERRINTEAFF	TGCAGCGTTGAACGGCGGATCAACACTGAAGCTTTCTTT
TRBJ1-2	13	-	-	TRBV29-1	CSVGGQGGHGYTF	TGCAGCGTTGGGGGGCAGGGAGGACATGGCTACACCTTC
TRBJ1-6	15	-	-	TRBV5-1	CASSLEEGSGSPLHF	TGCGCCAGCAGCTTGGAAGAGGGTAGCGGTTCACCCCTCCACTTT
TRBJ2-1	17	-	-	TRBV7-2	CASSLLGHFAPDNEQFF	TGTGCCAGCAGCTTACTGGGTCACTTTGCGCCGGACAATGAGCAGTTCTTC
TRBJ1-1	13	-	-	TRBV6-5	CAVRGRRAREAFF	TGTGCCGTCCGTGGCCGCAGGGCCCGTGAAGCTTTCTTT
TRBJ2-7	12	-	-	TRBV7-9	CASRFRDYEQYF	TGTGCCAGCAGATTTCGGGACTACGAGCAGTACTTC
TRBJ1-1	15	-	TRBD1	TRBV18	CASSPATGGDTEAFF	TGTGCCAGCTCACCCGCAACAGGGGGCGACACTGAAGCTTTCTTT
TRBJ2-7	12	-	-	TRBV10-3	CAIGGNYYEQYF	TGTGCCATCGGGGGGAATTACTACGAGCAGTACTTC
TRBJ1-5	17	-	TRBD1	TRBV6-4	CASSDSEGTGTNQPQHF	TGTGCCAGCAGTGACTCAGAAGGGACAGGGACCAATCAGCCCCAGCATTTT